The 26 T cell receptor beta chains listed next were all sequenced from one sample in a study of blood T cells in healthy people across ages. A J-beta primer mix and a sample-barcoded 5' primer were used in a second PCR of about 7 to 12 cycles. TCRdb used MiXCR to reprocess the 5' RACE reads, holding one entry per CDR3 protein. Here the sample spans over 950,000 distinct CDR3 sequences, about 53% being singletons. Sequencing was done on a sample of blood. The receptors were sampled from a woman aged 55-70 years in good health.

There are a few counts of this clonotype. The chain joins TRBV7-2 to TRBJ2-3; a possible D gene is TRBD2 (6 bases). The CDR3 totals 16 residues. Germline loops: CDR1 SGHTA, CDR2 FQGNSA. V dropped 1 base and J dropped 1 base, with 12 bases sitting between them. The CDR3 loop reads CASSLGAPGGTDTQYF. CDR3 sequence (DNA): TGTGCCAGCAGCTTAGGAGCCCCGGGGGGCACAGATACGCAGTATTTT.

The rearrangement links TRBV3-1 to TRBJ1-5; D ambiguous. V was clipped by 4 bases and J by 5 bases, with 21 bases between them. The CDR3 has 17 amino acids. The germline V gene encodes CDR1 LGHDT and CDR2 YNNKEL (reference sequence). Here the CDR3 reads CASSPSYGRWADQPQHF. For the CDR3, the DNA is TGTGCCAGCAGCCCCTCATATGGTAGGTGGGCGGATCAGCCCCAGCATTTT.

This chain links TRBV28 with TRBJ2-1, with TRBD2 matching 9 bases. The germline CDR1 and CDR2 sequences are MDHEN and SYDVKM. The length of the CDR3 is 17 residues. V shed 2 bases, J shed 3 bases, and the junction held 8 bases outside the gene matches. The CDR3 sequence is CASSLIGLARGYNEQFF. CDR3 DNA: TGTGCCAGCAGTTTAATAGGACTAGCGAGAGGCTACAATGAGCAGTTCTTC. The full variable domain, in which reference TRBV28 and TRBJ2-1 provide the parts outside the CDR3, is DVKVTQSSRYLVKRTGEKVFLECVQDMDHENMFWYRQDPGLGLRLIYFSYDVKMKEKGDIPEGYSVSREKKERFSLILESASTNQTSMYLCASSLIGLARGYNEQFFGPGTRLTVL.

The chain uses TRBV7-2 and TRBJ2-3; 7 nucleotides agree with TRBD2. The CDR3 spans 16 residues. Germline V lookup: CDR1 SGHTA, CDR2 FQGNSA. V shed 1 base and J 1 base; nucleotides not matched to a gene: 5. The chain's CDR3 is CASSLGGGLGTDTQYF. For the CDR3, the DNA is TGTGCCAGCAGCTTAGGCGGGGGACTTGGCACAGATACGCAGTATTTT.

This clonotype was found a few times. This chain connects TRBV2 to TRBJ2-4; 8 bases line up with TRBD2. CDR3 length equals 16 residues. With V trimmed by 6 bases and J by 12 bases, 19 bases remained unmatched. Germline assignment: CDR1 SNHLY and CDR2 FYNNEI. The DNA for the CDR3 is TGTGCCAGCAGCGGGGGGCGAGCGGGAGCTCGTACCCCTCAGTACTTC. It translates to CASSGGRAGARTPQYF.

The rearrangement links TRBV30 to TRBJ2-7, with D possibly TRBD1 on 6 matching bases. This CDR3 spans 13 amino acids. V lost 0 bases and J 5 bases, leaving 11 bases between the germline ends. The germline V gene has CDR1 GTSNPN and CDR2 SVGIG (reference sequence). The CDR3 loop is CAWSVRAGDEQYF. The DNA of the CDR3 is TGTGCCTGGAGTGTACGGGCAGGGGACGAGCAGTACTTC.

This CDR3 is CASSYHRGEETQYF. CDR3 DNA: TGTGCCAGCAGCTATCACAGGGGTGAAGAGACCCAGTACTTC. V is TRBV5-5 and J is TRBJ2-5; 7 nucleotides line up with TRBD1. Trimming took 3 bases from V and 3 from J; bases not matched to a gene: 5. The CDR3 contains 14 residues. From germline, CDR1 is SGHKS and CDR2 YYEKEE (reference sequence).

The genes are TRBV20-1 and TRBJ2-1, with D perhaps TRBD2 (6 bases). Deletions cut 0 bases from V and 11 bases from J, with 20 bases between. There are 15 residues in the CDR3. Germline values: CDR1 DFQATT, CDR2 SNEGSKA (reference sequence). The CDR3 region is CSARDHRGTGDKQFF. The CDR3 bases are TGCAGTGCTAGAGATCACCGAGGAACGGGGGATAAGCAGTTCTTC.

In DNA form, the CDR3 reads TGTGCCAGCAATGCCCCGGGACAGGGGCCGCGTTATGGCTACACCTTC. Its protein is CASNAPGQGPRYGYTF. The chain links TRBV12-3 or TRBV12-4 to TRBJ1-2, with 10 bases matching TRBD1. The junction had 13 bases not matched to a gene; V was cut back by 7 bases and J by 5 bases. This CDR3 is 16 amino acids long.

The chain combines TRBV3-1 with TRBJ2-3; D is perhaps TRBD1 (6 bases). This CDR3 is built from 15 residues. CDR1 LGHDT and CDR2 YNNKEL come from the germline V gene (reference sequence). Trimming pared 4 bases from V and 1 base from J, leaving 12 bases between. The CDR3 DNA reads TGTGCCAGCAGCCTGACAGGCCTGGGCACAGATACGCAGTATTTT. It yields the protein CASSLTGLGTDTQYF.

Comment on this clonotype: One end of the junction does not line up with germline, which may come from a read error. The rearrangement uses TRBV12-3 or TRBV12-4 and TRBJ2-3; no firm D call. CDR3 length: 15 residues. DNA of the CDR3: TGTACCAGCAGTTTCGGTGGCAGAAACACAGATACGCAGTATTTT. Translation: CTSSFGGRNTDTQYF.

This clonotype was observed once. CDR3: CSVFDGGLAGGYNEQFF. The CDR3 DNA follows: TGCAGCGTATTTGACGGTGGACTAGCGGGAGGTTACAATGAGCAGTTCTTC. The V gene is TRBV29-1, the J gene TRBJ2-1; 14 bases match TRBD2. The CDR3 sequence is 17 residues long. Trimming took 6 bases from V and 4 from J; bases not matched to a gene: 11. The germline V gene has CDR1 SQVTM and CDR2 ANQGSEA.

The chain combines TRBV28 with TRBJ2-5, with 10 bases identical to TRBD2. V lost 3 bases to trimming and J lost 11 bases; unmatched junction nucleotides: 15. CDR3 length equals 16 residues. Per the germline V gene, CDR1 is MDHEN and CDR2 is SYDVKM. The CDR3 sequence is CASSFVGSSGRRGQYF. For the CDR3, the DNA is TGTGCCAGCAGTTTTGTAGGGTCTAGCGGGAGAAGGGGGCAGTACTTC.

The gene calls are TRBV3-1 and TRBJ2-5, with TRBD2 matching 14 bases. Germline trimming cut 3 bases from V and 11 bases from J; bases unmatched to any gene: 11. Germline assignment: CDR1 LGHDT and CDR2 YNNKEL (reference sequence). This CDR3 comprises 16 residues. This CDR3 reads CASSQGLAGEDNEQYF. Written as DNA, the CDR3 is TGTGCCAGCAGCCAGGGACTAGCGGGAGAGGACAATGAGCAGTACTTC.

The gene calls are TRBV5-1 and TRBJ1-2, with D unclear. CDR3 length: 15 residues. Per germline, CDR1 SGHRS and CDR2 YFSETQ. Trimming pared 1 base from V and 0 bases from J, leaving 10 bases between. The CDR3: CASSLSPTANYGYTF. The CDR3 DNA reads TGCGCCAGCAGCTTGTCACCTACAGCTAACTATGGCTACACCTTC.

The J gene is TRBJ1-5, the V gene TRBV20-1, with a weak D call TRBD1 (6 bases). CDR3 size: 13 residues. The V end was cut by 6 bases, the J end by 1 base, with 10 bases between. The germline gives CDR1 DFQATT, CDR2 SNEGSKA (reference sequence). CDR3 bases: TGCAGTGCAACCAGGGGAAGCAATCAGCCCCAGCATTTT. It is translated as CSATRGSNQPQHF.

V is TRBV25-1 and J is TRBJ2-7; D remains unclear. The end of the DNA aligns better with TRBJ2-5, so the J call may be wrong. CDR3 length: 15 amino acids. From germline, CDR1 is MGHDK and CDR2 SYGVNS. The CDR3 protein is CASSESLTAVGTQYF. CDR3 nucleotides: TGTGCCAGCAGTGAATCCCTAACAGCCGTCGGGACCCAGTACTTC.

The CDR3, as DNA: TGCGCCAGCAGCCAACAGACAGGGCCAGAGACCCAGTACTTC. Residues: CASSQQTGPETQYF. V usage is TRBV4-1 and J usage is TRBJ2-5; 7 bases line up with TRBD1. The CDR3 totals 14 residues. Looked up from germline, CDR1 is MGHRA and CDR2 is YSYEKL. V lost 2 bases and J lost 4; bases outside the gene matches: 4.

Note on this clonotype: A much larger clone sits a single nucleotide away, making a read error possible. The V and J genes are TRBV27 and TRBJ2-1, with a weak D call TRBD1 (6 bases). V was pared by 10 bases and J by 7 bases, with 17 bases between. Germline V gives CDR1 MNHEY, CDR2 SMNVEV (reference sequence). CDR3 length: 13 residues. The CDR3 nucleotides are TGTGCCACATCCCGATATCAGGGGAATGAGCAGTTCTTC. Translated, it gives CATSRYQGNEQFF.

On this clonotype: At one end the junction does not follow the germline gene, possibly because of a read error. This chain uses TRBV10-3 with TRBJ1-1; no firm D call. The length of the CDR3 is 13 residues. CDR1 is ENHRY and CDR2 is SYGVKD in the germline V gene. The CDR3 sequence: CAISGTGNTEAFF. CDR3 bases: TGTGCCATTAGTGGAACGGGCAACACTGAAGCTTTCTTT.

The chain is built from TRBV3-1 and TRBJ2-3, with 7 bases matching TRBD2. V trimming: 2 bases; J trimming: 0 bases; junction bases outside the gene matches: 5. This CDR3 has 16 amino acids. Germline assignment: CDR1 LGHDT and CDR2 YNNKEL (reference sequence). The DNA of the CDR3 is TGTGCCAGCAGCCAATGGGGCGGGAGTAGCACAGATACGCAGTATTTT. Encoded protein: CASSQWGGSSTDTQYF.

The J gene is TRBJ2-5, the V gene TRBV10-3; 8 bases are a match to TRBD2. Unmatched junction bases numbered 20, after V lost 3 bases and J lost 11 bases. This CDR3 has 17 residues. Germline CDR1 reads ENHRY; CDR2 reads SYGVKD. CDR3 amino acids: CAISEYLLTSEYNEQYF. CDR3 in DNA: TGTGCCATCAGTGAATACCTTCTGACTAGCGAGTACAATGAGCAGTACTTC.

The CDR3 DNA reads as TGTGCCAGCAGCCCACAGGGACAGGGCTATTATGGCTACACCTTC. It encodes CASSPQGQGYYGYTF. The chain has TRBV5-4 and TRBJ1-2, with TRBD1 matching 9 bases. V trimming: 4 bases; J trimming: 5 bases; junction bases outside the gene matches: 9. This CDR3 is 15 amino acids long. The germline V gene encodes CDR1 SGHNT and CDR2 YYREEE (reference sequence).

This clonotype was seen only a few times. The chain employs TRBV27 and TRBJ2-5, with 7 bases that match TRBD1. This CDR3 region has 16 residues. CDR1 MNHEY and CDR2 SMNVEV come from the germline V gene (reference sequence). V was clipped by 6 bases and J by 5 bases; unmatched bases: 15. As DNA, the CDR3 is TGTGCCAGCAGCCGGACCCAGCGACAGGGTTTTGAGACCCAGTACTTC. Amino acids: CASSRTQRQGFETQYF.

In DNA, the CDR3 is TGTGCCAGCAGCCTTCGGGGGGATGGAAACTATGGCTACACCTTC. Its protein product is CASSLRGDGNYGYTF. V usage is TRBV4-2 and J usage is TRBJ1-2; weak D call: TRBD1 (5 bases). From germline, CDR1 is LGHNA and CDR2 YNFKEQ. The V end was cut by 4 bases, the J end by 2 bases, with 14 bases between. The CDR3 runs to 15 residues.

V and J are TRBV7-9 and TRBJ1-5; no reliable D call. The CDR3 totals 15 residues. The germline gives CDR1 SEHNR, CDR2 FQNEAQ (reference sequence). Trimming shortened V by 5 bases and J by 2 bases, and 13 bases separated the two germline ends. CDR3 in DNA: TGTGCCAGCAGCGAAGGGAGGCAGGGCAATCAGCCCCAGCATTTT. It translates to CASSEGRQGNQPQHF.